The 22 T cell receptor beta chains presented below share a single source sample, sequenced in a study of beta chain features in type 1 diabetes. Study-level points and caveats: Researchers report that Type 1 diabetes patients had moderately but significantly shorter TCRB CDR3s across all four CD4+ subsets.

Expressed TCRB transcripts were sequenced after all isolated RNA was converted to cDNA. The assay was immunoSEQ multiplex PCR, and TCRdb's table has in-frame clones only and misses some. Seen here are around 170,000 clones, 9% observed once, and the top ten hold 0.7%. No cognate antigen is known for these TCRs. The sample comprised central memory CD4+ T cells from blood. These receptors all come from a woman aged 25 to 39 with type 1 diabetes.

This clone was counted only a few times. The J gene is TRBJ2-1, the V gene TRBV19; weak D call: TRBD1 (5 bases). The CDR3 runs 15 residues. The germline gives CDR1 LNHDA, CDR2 SQIVND (reference sequence). V was trimmed by 2 bases and J by 4 bases, leaving 12 bases between them. Here the CDR3 reads CASSISIDRYNEQFF. The CDR3, as DNA: TGTGCCAGTAGTATATCTATCGACAGATACAATGAGCAGTTCTTC.

This clone has a handful of counts. The chain has TRBV30 and TRBJ2-1; a possible D gene is TRBD2 (5 bases). This CDR3 has 12 amino acids. V was shortened by 5 bases and J by 6 bases, with 11 bases between the two germline ends. Looked up from germline, CDR1 is GTSNPN and CDR2 is SVGIG (reference sequence). CDR3 bases: TGTGCCTGGGGAGGTAAGGGCAATGAGCAGTTCTTC. Translating it yields CAWGGKGNEQFF.

Only a few counts were recorded for this clone. The CDR3 loop is CASRLAVQETQYF. CDR3 nucleotide sequence: TGTGCCAGCCGGCTAGCGGTACAAGAGACCCAGTACTTC. This chain uses TRBV27 with TRBJ2-5; 7 bases are a match to TRBD2. Germline V CDR1 and CDR2: MNHEY, SMNVEV (reference sequence). The junction had 5 bases not matched to a gene; V was cut back by 8 bases and J by 2 bases. The CDR3 contains 13 residues.

This clone was observed a few times. This sequence joins TRBV30 and TRBJ1-2; D is possibly TRBD1 (6 bases). CDR3 length equals 20 residues. V was shortened by 0 bases and J by 0 bases, with 26 bases between the two germline ends. Germline CDR1 and CDR2: GTSNPN and SVGIG (reference sequence). The CDR3 reads CAWSVFGARGAHRANYGYTF. For the CDR3, the DNA is TGTGCCTGGAGTGTATTCGGAGCGCGGGGGGCGCACCGCGCTAACTATGGCTACACCTTC.

This clone came up many times. The chain links TRBV13 to TRBJ2-1; 12 bases map to TRBD2. The CDR3 covers 17 residues. Germline V gives CDR1 PRHDT, CDR2 FYEKMQ (reference sequence). The trim removed 1 base at V and 9 bases at J, leaving 10 bases unmatched. CDR3 bases: TGTGCCAGCAGCTTAGTGATGACTAGCGGGAGACGGGGTGAGCAGTTCTTC. This codes for CASSLVMTSGRRGEQFF.

J is TRBJ1-2 and V is TRBV7-8, with D possibly matching TRBD1 (5 bases). V shed 2 bases and J shed 2 bases, with 12 bases lying between them. The CDR3 has 15 amino acids. Per germline, CDR1 SGHVS and CDR2 FQNEAQ. The CDR3: CASSLSGAGNYGYTF. The CDR3 coding sequence is TGTGCCAGCAGCTTAAGTGGGGCAGGCAACTATGGCTACACCTTC.

This clone has more than one count but fewer than ten. The J gene is TRBJ1-5, the V gene TRBV2; tentative D call: TRBD1 (5 bases). V lost 6 bases to trimming and J lost 2 bases, with 11 bases between them. This CDR3 is built from 14 residues. CDR1 and CDR2 (germline): SNHLY, FYNNEI. The CDR3 here is CASRPGEGNQPQHF. The CDR3 DNA reads as TGTGCCAGCAGGCCGGGGGAAGGCAATCAGCCCCAGCATTTT.

This clone has more than one count but fewer than ten. In DNA, the CDR3 is TGTGCCAGCAGTGTTGGAGGCTATGGCTACACCTTC. Protein: CASSVGGYGYTF. The V call is TRBV2, the J call TRBJ1-2; D call uncertain. From germline, CDR1 is SNHLY and CDR2 FYNNEI. The CDR3 spans 12 residues. Between the trimmed V and J ends, which lost 4 bases and 4 bases, there was a span of 7 bases.

The V gene is TRBV29-1, the J gene TRBJ1-1, with TRBD1 matching 7 bases. V shed 6 bases and J 5 bases; nucleotides not matched to a gene: 9. The CDR3 length is 13 residues. Germline V gene sequence: CDR1 SQVTM, CDR2 ANQGSEA. The CDR3 DNA reads as TGCAGCGTCCTACAGGGGAGAAAGACTGAAGCTTTCTTT. Residues: CSVLQGRKTEAFF.

The gene calls are TRBV4-1 and TRBJ2-1; 11 nucleotides line up with TRBD2. V shed 1 base and J 9 bases; nucleotides not matched to a gene: 14. The germline CDR1 and CDR2 sequences are MGHRA and YSYEKL. The CDR3 spans 18 residues. The CDR3 loop is CASSQGIDSGRASGEQFF. CDR3 coding DNA: TGCGCCAGCAGCCAAGGAATAGATAGCGGGAGGGCCTCGGGTGAGCAGTTCTTC.

The chain has TRBV28 and TRBJ1-1, with 8 bases lining up with TRBD1. CDR3 length equals 20 residues. Germline CDR1 is MDHEN and CDR2 is SYDVKM. With 1 base clipped from V and 6 bases from J, the junction kept 22 bases outside the gene matches. For the CDR3, the DNA is TGTGCCAGCAGTTTATTGTTGTTCGGCAGGGGGCGAAGGAAGGTCCCTGAAGCTTTCTTT. This sequence encodes CASSLLLFGRGRRKVPEAFF.

This clone showed up just a few times. This sequence joins TRBV5-1 and TRBJ1-1; 10 positions match TRBD1. CDR1 SGHRS and CDR2 YFSETQ come from the germline V gene. The V gene end was trimmed by 6 bases and the J gene end by 4 bases; junction bases not matched to a gene: 6. CDR3 length: 14 residues. The DNA for the CDR3 is TGCGCCAGCACCCAGACAGGGGGCGGCACTGAAGCTTTCTTT. Translated: CASTQTGGGTEAFF. Full variable domain (rest looked up from reference TRBV5-1 and TRBJ1-1): KAGVTQTPRYLIKTRGQQVTLSCSPISGHRSVSWYQQTPGQGLQFLFEYFSETQRNKGNFPGRFSGRQFSNSRSEMNVSTLELGDSALYLCASTQTGGGTEAFFGQGTRLTVV.

The rearrangement joins TRBV5-1 to TRBJ2-7, with D maybe TRBD2 (6 bases). The CDR3 runs 14 residues. Germline-derived CDR1 and CDR2 are SGHRS and YFSETQ. V was trimmed by 2 bases and J by 2 bases, leaving 11 bases between them. CDR3 DNA sequence: TGCGCCAGCAGCTTTGGCAGGGAGGCCTACGAGCAGTACTTC. Translation gives CASSFGREAYEQYF.

This clone was detected ten times or more. The genes are TRBV27 and TRBJ1-2, with D perhaps TRBD1 (5 bases). This CDR3 is 13 amino acids long. The germline V gene has CDR1 MNHEY and CDR2 SMNVEV (reference sequence). Trimming stripped 5 bases from V and 6 bases from J, with 13 bases between. The CDR3 coding sequence is TGTGCCAGCAGTCCGCAGGGTTCGGATGGCTACACCTTC. It translates to CASSPQGSDGYTF.

This chain joins TRBV9 and TRBJ2-1; TRBD1 is a possible D gene (5 bases). V was clipped by 5 bases and J by 7 bases, with 16 bases between them. This CDR3 region has 14 residues. The germline gives CDR1 SGDLS, CDR2 YYNGEE. CDR3 loop: CASSRTNGLNEQFF. Here the CDR3 DNA reads TGTGCCAGCAGTAGGACAAATGGGCTTAATGAGCAGTTCTTC.

The table lists this clone with a few counts. V and J are TRBV7-3 and TRBJ2-1; 9 bases fit TRBD2. The CDR3 covers 15 residues. The germline V gene encodes CDR1 SGHTA and CDR2 FQGTGA. After removal of 3 bases from V and 6 bases from J, the junction contained 6 bases not matched to a gene. The CDR3 loop reads CASSFKAGGGNEQFF. For the CDR3, the DNA is TGTGCCAGCAGCTTTAAAGCGGGAGGAGGCAATGAGCAGTTCTTC.

The chain is built from TRBV5-1 and TRBJ1-4; D is perhaps TRBD1 (5 bases). Trimming cost V 4 bases and J 12 bases, with 19 bases left between them. CDR1 is SGHRS, CDR2 YFSETQ, per germline. The CDR3 contains 14 residues. The CDR3 here is CASSLAPPGGELFF. The CDR3 nucleotides are TGCGCCAGCAGCCTCGCCCCGCCGGGGGGGGAACTGTTTTTT.

This rearrangement joins TRBV5-1 to TRBJ1-1; 9 bases map to TRBD1. Germline CDR1 is SGHRS and CDR2 is YFSETQ. J was trimmed by 0 bases and V by 4 bases; bases with no gene match: 7. The CDR3 consists of 16 residues. The CDR3 loop is CASSRRTGDVNTEAFF. The CDR3 coding sequence is TGCGCCAGCAGCAGACGGACAGGGGACGTGAACACTGAAGCTTTCTTT.

This clone was found a few times. The chain has TRBV4-2 and TRBJ1-5, with 7 positions matching TRBD1. Germline values: CDR1 LGHNA, CDR2 YNFKEQ. The CDR3 is 15 residues long. Unmatched junction bases numbered 8, after V lost 5 bases and J lost 4 bases. For the CDR3, the DNA is TGTGCCAGCAGCGACGGGGGACAGTCAAATCAGCCCCAGCATTTT. This translates into CASSDGGQSNQPQHF.

The genes are TRBV27 and TRBJ1-5; D not certain. Germline V lookup: CDR1 MNHEY, CDR2 SMNVEV (reference sequence). The CDR3 loop spans 14 amino acids. Trimming removed 2 bases at V and 3 bases at J, with 8 bases between. The CDR3 sequence: CASSLDGYNQPQHF. The CDR3 region has the DNA TGTGCCAGCAGTTTAGACGGGTACAATCAGCCCCAGCATTTT.

The genes are TRBV28 and TRBJ2-7, with TRBD1 identical over 10 bases. Germline lookup yields CDR1 MDHEN and CDR2 SYDVKM. The ends lost 5 bases at V and 5 bases at J; junction bases unmatched: 9. CDR3 length: 15 amino acids. Here the CDR3 reads CASSPLPGQGNEQYF. The DNA of the CDR3 is TGTGCCAGCAGTCCCCTGCCGGGACAGGGGAACGAGCAGTACTTC.

The J gene is TRBJ2-6, the V gene TRBV9; D gene unclear. The CDR3 contains 15 residues. With 4 bases removed from V and 1 base from J, the gap between germline ends came to 9 bases. Germline CDR1 and CDR2: SGDLS and YYNGEE. CDR3 in DNA: TGTGCCAGCAGCCGCCAGTATTCTGGGGCCAACGTCCTGACTTTC. Amino acid sequence: CASSRQYSGANVLTF.